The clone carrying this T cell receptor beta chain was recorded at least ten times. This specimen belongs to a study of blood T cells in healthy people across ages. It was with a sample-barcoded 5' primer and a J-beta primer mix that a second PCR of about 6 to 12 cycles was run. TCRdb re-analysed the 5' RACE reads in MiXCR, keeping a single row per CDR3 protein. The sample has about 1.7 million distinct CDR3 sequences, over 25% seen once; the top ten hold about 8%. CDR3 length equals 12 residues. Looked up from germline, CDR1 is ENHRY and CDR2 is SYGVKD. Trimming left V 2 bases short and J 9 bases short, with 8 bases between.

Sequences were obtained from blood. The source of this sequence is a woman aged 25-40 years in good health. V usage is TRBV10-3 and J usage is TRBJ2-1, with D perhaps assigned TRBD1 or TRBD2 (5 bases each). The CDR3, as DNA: TGTGCCATCAGTGAGGAGGGGACTGAGCAGTTCTTC. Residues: CAISEEGTEQFF.